A selection of T cell receptor beta chains follows, all from one sample in a study of T cell repertoires in cytomegalovirus infection. TCRdb reanalysed the reads using MiXCR and keeps one entry per CDR3 protein. In the table there are approximately 500,000 distinct CDR3 sequences, roughly 10% of which are singletons. The sequenced sample was PBMCs. The receptors shown here come from a human donor in good health (CMV status not recorded). Some clones in this sample may be carry-over from other donors' samples. Both conserved end residues are part of each CDR3. Fields, in order: D gene, CDR3 length, clone size, J gene, V gene, CDR3 DNA, CDR3 protein. D genes are given only for firm matches. Where a row states a size, it is once, few, many or the class of an expanded clone; other rows omit it.

D: -
length: 11
size: few
J: TRBJ1-4
V: TRBV28
DNA: TGTGCCAGTCTAGAGGAGGAAAAACTGTTTTTT
CDR3: CASLEEEKLFF

D: -
length: 15
size: few
J: TRBJ2-5
V: TRBV14
DNA: TGTGCCAGCAGCCAAGATCAACTAGCTCCCAGGACCCAGTACTTC
CDR3: CASSQDQLAPRTQYF

D: TRBD1
length: 15
size: many
J: TRBJ1-1
V: TRBV2
DNA: TGTGCCAGCAGTGCATTACCGGGACAGGGAACTGAAGCTTTCTTT
CDR3: CASSALPGQGTEAFF

D: -
length: 14
size: many
J: TRBJ2-1
V: TRBV6-5
DNA: TGTGCCAGCAGTCCGCGGGACAACTACAATGAGCAGTTCTTC
CDR3: CASSPRDNYNEQFF

D: -
length: 15
size: many
J: TRBJ2-5
V: TRBV7-9
DNA: TGTGCCAGCAGCTTAGGACGACTAGACCAAGAGACCCAGTACTTC
CDR3: CASSLGRLDQETQYF

D: -
length: 16
size: -
J: TRBJ2-1
V: TRBV20-1
DNA: TGCAGTGCTAGAGTCAGGGGGGGGGATCGATACAATGAGCAGTTCTTC
CDR3: CSARVRGGDRYNEQFF

D: -
length: 13
size: many
J: TRBJ2-5
V: TRBV7-2
DNA: TGTGCCAGCAGCCAGGGACTGAGCGAGACCCAGTACTTC
CDR3: CASSQGLSETQYF

D: -
length: 14
size: -
J: TRBJ2-5
V: TRBV29-1
DNA: TGCAGCGTTGAAGTAGGTGGGAGCGGGGAGACCCAGTACTTC
CDR3: CSVEVGGSGETQYF

D: TRBD2
length: 15
size: few
J: TRBJ2-2
V: TRBV5-1
DNA: TGCGCCAGCAGCCAAAGACTAGCGGATACCGGGGAGCTGTTTTTT
CDR3: CASSQRLADTGELFF

D: TRBD1
length: 15
size: few
J: TRBJ2-5
V: TRBV18
DNA: TGTGCCAGCTCACTAGGACAGGGAAATCAAGAGACCCAGTACTTC
CDR3: CASSLGQGNQETQYF

D: TRBD1
length: 16
size: many
J: TRBJ1-2
V: TRBV20-1
DNA: TGCAGTGCTACCTACCGGGACAGGGGGCCCAACTATGGCTACACCTTC
CDR3: CSATYRDRGPNYGYTF

D: TRBD1
length: 15
size: -
J: TRBJ1-1
V: TRBV5-1
DNA: TGCGCCAGCAGCTTGGTAGGACAGGGGAAAACTGAAGCTTTCTTT
CDR3: CASSLVGQGKTEAFF

D: -
length: 15
size: -
J: TRBJ1-1
V: TRBV7-9
DNA: TGTGCCAGCAGCTCTAAAGGGGCCGGGGACACTGAAGCTTTCTTT
CDR3: CASSSKGAGDTEAFF

D: -
length: 15
size: few
J: TRBJ1-1
V: TRBV5-5
DNA: TGTGCCAGCAGCTTGGGGGGATTTATGAACACTGAAGCTTTCTTT
CDR3: CASSLGGFMNTEAFF

D: -
length: 15
size: few
J: TRBJ1-5
V: TRBV15
DNA: TGTGCCACCAGCCCTGGGGCAGGGATCCTTCAGCCCCAGCATTTT
CDR3: CATSPGAGILQPQHF

D: -
length: 13
size: many
J: TRBJ2-7
V: TRBV2
DNA: TGTGCCAGCAGTGAGGGACAACCCTACGAGCAGTACTTC
CDR3: CASSEGQPYEQYF

D: TRBD2
length: 15
size: many
J: TRBJ2-7
V: TRBV28
DNA: TGTGCCAGCAGCCCAGGGGTTAGCGGGAAAGACGAGCAGTACTTC
CDR3: CASSPGVSGKDEQYF